Below are 30 T cell receptor beta chains sequenced from a single sample in a study of T cells in tuberculosis. Only in-frame clones appear in the TCRdb table, and some are missing; sequencing was by immunoSEQ multiplex PCR. The repertoire includes around 41,000 clones, approximately 94% of them detected once, and roughly 2% sits in the top ten. Sequencing input: PBMCs. Receptor source: a donor aged 10 to 29 with latent tuberculosis or without tuberculosis infection. Some clones in this sample may be carry-over from other donors' samples.

The J gene is TRBJ2-7, the V gene TRBV7-2; 11 nucleotides align to TRBD1. The CDR3 contains 17 residues. V lost 5 bases and J lost 1; bases outside the gene matches: 10. From germline, CDR1 is SGHTA and CDR2 FQGNSA. The CDR3 sequence is CASSPTGTGGLSYEQYF. The CDR3 DNA sequence: TGTGCCAGCAGCCCTACCGGGACAGGGGGTTTATCCTACGAGCAGTACTTC.

The V and J genes are TRBV9 and TRBJ2-1; 13 nucleotides agree with TRBD2. V lost 4 bases and J lost 4; bases outside the gene matches: 5. Germline lookup yields CDR1 SGDLS and CDR2 YYNGEE. There are 16 residues in the CDR3. CDR3 region: CASSPKTSGRYNEQFF. The CDR3 nucleotides are TGTGCCAGCAGCCCCAAGACTAGCGGGAGGTACAATGAGCAGTTCTTC.

V usage is TRBV4-1 and J usage is TRBJ1-3, with no clear D. The V gene's germline CDR1 is MGHRA and CDR2 YSYEKL. The V and J ends lost 4 bases and 0 bases respectively, with 4 bases between them. The CDR3 spans 13 residues. The CDR3 coding sequence is TGCGCCAGCAGCCCCCTCTCTGGAAACACCATATATTTT. This codes for CASSPLSGNTIYF.

CDR3 in DNA: TGTGCCTGGAGTGTACTTAATCTCCGGGGGGCCGCTGGAAACACCATATATTTT. Encoded protein: CAWSVLNLRGAAGNTIYF. The rearrangement links TRBV30 to TRBJ1-3, with D possibly being TRBD1 (6 bases). The V and J ends lost 0 bases and 2 bases respectively, with 20 bases between them. The CDR3 extends over 18 amino acids. Germline CDR1 GTSNPN, CDR2 SVGIG (reference sequence).

The chain is built from TRBV25-1 and TRBJ2-1; no clear D gene. CDR3 length equals 16 residues. The V gene's germline CDR1 is MGHDK and CDR2 SYGVNS. The ends were cut back, 9 bases at V and 0 bases at J, with 18 bases in the middle. CDR3 residues: CASTDTNRDSYNEQFF. The CDR3 DNA is TGTGCCAGTACGGATACTAATAGAGACTCCTACAATGAGCAGTTCTTC.

The J gene is TRBJ2-2, the V gene TRBV7-8; D perhaps matches TRBD2 (5 bases). The germline V gene has CDR1 SGHVS and CDR2 FQNEAQ. V was pared by 2 bases and J by 5 bases, with 12 bases between. The CDR3 has 15 amino acids. The CDR3 DNA reads as TGTGCCAGCAGCTTACGGCGGGTTGGAACCGGGGAGCTGTTTTTT. This translates into CASSLRRVGTGELFF.

V gene TRBV19 combines with J gene TRBJ2-1; tentatively, D is TRBD1 (5 bases). Germline V gene sequence: CDR1 LNHDA, CDR2 SQIVND (reference sequence). The CDR3 has 15 amino acids. V was shortened by 3 bases and J by 7 bases, with 16 bases between the two germline ends. The CDR3, as DNA: TGTGCCAGTAGTATGATTTTGATAGGGGTGAATGAGCAGTTCTTC. Its protein is CASSMILIGVNEQFF.

This rearrangement joins TRBV7-3 to TRBJ1-1, with a possible D match to TRBD1 (5 bases). Looked up from germline, CDR1 is SGHTA and CDR2 is FQGTGA. V lost 0 bases and J lost 5, with 10 bases in between. This CDR3 is built from 14 residues. The CDR3: CASSLTPGTTEAFF. The CDR3 coding sequence is TGTGCCAGCAGCTTAACCCCCGGGACTACTGAAGCTTTCTTT.

The V gene is TRBV7-3, the J gene TRBJ1-1, with D perhaps TRBD1 (5 bases). Germline V lookup: CDR1 SGHTA, CDR2 FQGTGA. Deletions cut 6 bases from V and 0 bases from J, with 17 bases between. This CDR3 is 16 amino acids long. The CDR3 DNA follows: TGTGCCAGCAGGTGGTACAGGCGCTATATGAACACTGAAGCTTTCTTT. Residues: CASRWYRRYMNTEAFF. The variable domain in full, with the rest retrieved from reference TRBV7-3 and TRBJ1-1, is GAGVSQTPSNKVTEKGKYVELRCDPISGHTALYWYRQSLGQGPEFLIYFQGTGAADDSGLPNDRFFAVRPEGSVSTLKIQRTERGDSAVYLCASRWYRRYMNTEAFFGQGTRLTVV.

This rearrangement joins TRBV4-3 to TRBJ1-2; 10 nucleotides line up with TRBD1. CDR1 and CDR2 (germline): LGHNA, YSLEER. The CDR3 has 15 residues. V shed 4 bases and J 5 bases; nucleotides not matched to a gene: 7. This CDR3 is CASSPVGQGVYGYTF. CDR3 sequence (DNA): TGCGCCAGCAGCCCTGTCGGACAGGGGGTTTATGGCTACACCTTC.

J is TRBJ2-5 and V is TRBV27; 7 bases agree with TRBD1. The germline gives CDR1 MNHEY, CDR2 SMNVEV (reference sequence). V gave up 3 bases and J gave up 1 base; unmatched junction bases: 5. The CDR3 covers 15 residues. CDR3 in DNA: TGTGCCAGCAGTTTCTATGGACAGGTCCAAGAGACCCAGTACTTC. Translated, it gives CASSFYGQVQETQYF.

Only one count was recorded for this clone. V is TRBV12-5 and J is TRBJ2-1, with 7 bases lining up with TRBD2. CDR1 LGHNT and CDR2 FRNRAP come from the germline V gene. V was pared by 0 bases and J by 3 bases, with 5 bases of the junction left unmatched. This CDR3 is 16 amino acids long. CDR3 sequence: CASGLVGGEGYNEQFF. The CDR3 coding sequence is TGTGCTAGTGGTTTGGTTGGGGGGGAGGGCTACAATGAGCAGTTCTTC.

The chain couples TRBV7-2 to TRBJ2-7, with TRBD2 matching over 12 bases. Per the germline V gene, CDR1 is SGHTA and CDR2 is FQGNSA. The CDR3 is made up of 14 amino acids. V shed 1 base, J shed 6 bases, and the junction held 1 base outside the gene matches. The CDR3 DNA follows: TGTGCCAGCAGCTTAGGGGGACTAGCGGGCGAGCAGTACTTC. Translating gives CASSLGGLAGEQYF.

The rearrangement links TRBV18 to TRBJ1-3, with 7 bases fitting TRBD1. The V segment lost 3 bases and the J segment 0 bases; nucleotides outside the gene matches: 8. The CDR3 contains 17 residues. CDR1 is KGHSH and CDR2 is LQKENI in the germline V gene. The CDR3, as DNA: TGTGCCAGCTCACCGGACAGGCCCCTGGCCTCTGGAAACACCATATATTTT. The encoded protein is CASSPDRPLASGNTIYF.

V and J are TRBV4-3 and TRBJ2-1; 7 bases agree with TRBD1. CDR3 length: 16 residues. Germline V gives CDR1 LGHNA, CDR2 YSLEER. With 4 bases clipped from V and 4 bases from J, the junction kept 10 bases outside the gene matches. This CDR3 reads CASSLNRQGWYNEQFF. As DNA, the CDR3 is TGCGCCAGCAGCCTTAACCGACAGGGCTGGTACAATGAGCAGTTCTTC.

The J gene is TRBJ2-1, the V gene TRBV30; TRBD2 matches 13 bases. CDR3 length equals 15 residues. The germline V gene has CDR1 GTSNPN and CDR2 SVGIG (reference sequence). J was trimmed by 10 bases and V by 4 bases; bases with no gene match: 10. CDR3 sequence (DNA): TGTGCCTGGACCCGACTAGCGGGAGGACCCACCGAGCAGTTCTTC. It yields the protein CAWTRLAGGPTEQFF.

The chain carries TRBV7-8 and TRBJ1-2; 8 nucleotides agree with TRBD1. Losses at the gene ends were 3 bases for V and 8 bases for J; bases not matched to a gene: 8. This CDR3 has 14 residues. Germline V lookup: CDR1 SGHVS, CDR2 FQNEAQ. The CDR3 reads CASSFGQGNEGYTF. As DNA, the CDR3 is TGTGCCAGCAGCTTCGGACAGGGCAACGAGGGCTACACCTTC.

This chain connects TRBV7-9 to TRBJ2-1; 8 positions agree with TRBD2. The CDR3 extends over 14 amino acids. Germline-derived CDR1 and CDR2 are SEHNR and FQNEAQ (reference sequence). The J segment lost 7 bases and the V segment lost 1 base, leaving 3 bases of the junction unmatched. CDR3 nucleotide sequence: TGTGCCAGCAGCTTAGTGGGACTAGGAAATGAGCAGTTCTTC. Its translation: CASSLVGLGNEQFF.

The chain links TRBV18 to TRBJ2-7, with 8 nucleotides matching TRBD1. This CDR3 region has 15 residues. With 3 bases clipped from V and 6 bases from J, the junction kept 10 bases outside the gene matches. Looked up from germline, CDR1 is KGHSH and CDR2 is LQKENI. CDR3 bases: TGTGCCAGCTCACCCAGGACAGGGTTGGCGGGCGAGCAGTACTTC. Protein: CASSPRTGLAGEQYF.

The V call is TRBV4-1, the J call TRBJ1-5; 7 bases are a match to TRBD1. Per germline, CDR1 MGHRA and CDR2 YSYEKL. The V gene end was trimmed by 4 bases and the J gene end by 2 bases; junction bases not matched to a gene: 5. The length of the CDR3 is 15 residues. This CDR3 is CASSLTTGGNQPQHF. CDR3 nucleotide sequence: TGCGCCAGCAGCCTAACCACAGGGGGCAATCAGCCCCAGCATTTT.

V usage is TRBV9 and J usage is TRBJ2-1, with TRBD1 as a possible D gene (6 bases). V gave up 4 bases and J gave up 4 bases, with 12 bases separating them. Germline loops: CDR1 SGDLS, CDR2 YYNGEE. This CDR3 has 14 residues. The DNA of the CDR3 is TGTGCCAGCAGCCCTAGGGGGAGATACAATGAGCAGTTCTTC. Its protein product is CASSPRGRYNEQFF.

The chain uses TRBV7-2 and TRBJ1-3, with TRBD1 matching 9 bases. The CDR3 totals 14 residues. Germline V lookup: CDR1 SGHTA, CDR2 FQGNSA. With V trimmed by 2 bases and J by 8 bases, 4 bases remained unmatched. In nucleotides, the CDR3 is TGTGCCAGCAGCTTAACAGGGGGCGGAGACACCATATATTTT. It is translated as CASSLTGGGDTIYF. Supplemented by reference TRBV7-2 and TRBJ1-3, the full variable domain reads GAGVSQSPSNKVTEKGKDVELRCDPISGHTALYWYRQSLGQGLEFLIYFQGNSAPDKSGLPSDRFSAERTGGSVSTLTIQRTQQEDSAVYLCASSLTGGGDTIYFGEGSWLTVV.

V usage is TRBV28 and J usage is TRBJ2-1, with no clear D. The germline V gene has CDR1 MDHEN and CDR2 SYDVKM. The germline V and J ends were trimmed by 2 bases and 8 bases, with 13 bases remaining between them. The CDR3 is 14 residues long. The CDR3 loop reads CASSLRLVGDEQFF. The DNA for the CDR3 is TGTGCCAGCAGTTTAAGGCTAGTTGGCGATGAGCAGTTCTTC.

The J gene is TRBJ2-3, the V gene TRBV4-3; D might be TRBD1 (5 bases). Germline CDR1 LGHNA, CDR2 YSLEER. V lost 4 bases, J lost 0 bases, and 14 bases lay in between. This CDR3 has 16 amino acids. The CDR3 region has the DNA TGCGCCAGCAGCCTCCGACGACAGACTAGCACAGATACGCAGTATTTT. Translated, it gives CASSLRRQTSTDTQYF.

The chain joins TRBV4-1 to TRBJ2-1; TRBD2 matches 10 bases. In germline, CDR1 is MGHRA, CDR2 YSYEKL. The V segment lost 3 bases and the J segment 4 bases; nucleotides outside the gene matches: 9. The CDR3 contains 17 residues. As DNA, the CDR3 is TGCGCCAGCAGCCACAAATCCGGGACTAGCGAGTACAATGAGCAGTTCTTC. Translation: CASSHKSGTSEYNEQFF.

This clone turned up a few times. This chain uses TRBV19 with TRBJ1-5, with D hard to call. The CDR3 contains 13 residues. From germline, CDR1 is LNHDA and CDR2 SQIVND (reference sequence). Trimming took 7 bases from V and 4 from J, leaving 11 bases between them. The CDR3 sequence: CASKMYGNQPQHF. In DNA form, the CDR3 reads TGTGCCAGTAAAATGTACGGGAATCAGCCCCAGCATTTT. The variable domain in full, completed from reference TRBV19 and TRBJ1-5, reads DGGITQSPKYLFRKEGQNVTLSCEQNLNHDAMYWYRQDPGQGLRLIYYSQIVNDFQKGDIAEGYSVSREKKESFPLTVTSAQKNPTAFYLCASKMYGNQPQHFGDGTRLSIL.

The chain couples TRBV28 to TRBJ2-1; 8 nucleotides line up with TRBD1. In germline, CDR1 is MDHEN, CDR2 SYDVKM. The ends lost 7 bases at V and 0 bases at J; junction bases unmatched: 8. CDR3 length equals 16 residues. CDR3 in amino acids: CASISGGLSSYNEQFF. The CDR3 bases are TGTGCCAGCATTTCAGGGGGCCTAAGCTCCTACAATGAGCAGTTCTTC.

The chain uses TRBV7-9 and TRBJ1-4; D possibly corresponds to TRBD1 (5 bases). Germline lookup yields CDR1 SEHNR and CDR2 FQNEAQ (reference sequence). V gave up 2 bases and J gave up 8 bases, with 9 bases separating them. CDR3 length: 13 amino acids. The CDR3 protein is CASSLRGVEKLFF. In nucleotides, the CDR3 is TGTGCCAGCAGCTTAAGGGGTGTCGAAAAACTGTTTTTT.

The chain carries TRBV28 and TRBJ1-2, with D maybe TRBD1 (6 bases). The CDR3 length is 18 residues. Per germline, CDR1 MDHEN and CDR2 SYDVKM. V lost 10 bases to trimming and J lost 5 bases, with 32 bases between them. CDR3 amino acids: CATLPRRGAHSGLYGYTF. The DNA of the CDR3 is TGTGCCACTTTACCTAGAAGGGGGGCCCATAGCGGGCTATATGGCTACACCTTC.

This clone was found a few times. The chain couples TRBV5-5 to TRBJ2-2; 10 bases line up with TRBD1. The trim removed 3 bases at V and 2 bases at J, leaving 7 bases unmatched. Looked up from germline, CDR1 is SGHKS and CDR2 is YYEKEE (reference sequence). The CDR3 is made up of 17 amino acids. The CDR3 DNA reads as TGTGCCAGCAGCTCGAAGACAGGGGGCATTAACACCGGGGAGCTGTTTTTT. This translates into CASSSKTGGINTGELFF.